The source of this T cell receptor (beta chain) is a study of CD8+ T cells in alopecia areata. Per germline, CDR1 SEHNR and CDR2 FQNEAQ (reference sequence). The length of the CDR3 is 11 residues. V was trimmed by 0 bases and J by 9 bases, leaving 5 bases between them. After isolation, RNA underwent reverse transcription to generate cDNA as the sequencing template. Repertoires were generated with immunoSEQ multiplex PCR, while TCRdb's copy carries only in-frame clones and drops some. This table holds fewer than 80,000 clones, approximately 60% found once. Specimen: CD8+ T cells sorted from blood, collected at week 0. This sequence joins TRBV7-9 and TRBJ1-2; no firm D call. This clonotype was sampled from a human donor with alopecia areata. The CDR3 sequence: CASSLAQSYTF. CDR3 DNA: TGTGCCAGCAGCTTAGCCCAGAGCTACACCTTC.